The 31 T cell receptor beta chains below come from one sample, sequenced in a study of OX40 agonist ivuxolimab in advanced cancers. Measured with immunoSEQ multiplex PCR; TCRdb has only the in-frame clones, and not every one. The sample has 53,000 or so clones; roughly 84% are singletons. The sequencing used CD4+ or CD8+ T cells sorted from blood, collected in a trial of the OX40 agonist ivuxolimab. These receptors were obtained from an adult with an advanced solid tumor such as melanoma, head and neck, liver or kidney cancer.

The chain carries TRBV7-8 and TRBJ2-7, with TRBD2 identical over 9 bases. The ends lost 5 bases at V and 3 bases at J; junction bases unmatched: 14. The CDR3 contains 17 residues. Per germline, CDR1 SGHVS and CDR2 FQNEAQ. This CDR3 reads CASSPPLYSGSNYEQYF. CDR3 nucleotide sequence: TGTGCCAGCAGCCCCCCGCTATATAGCGGGAGCAACTACGAGCAGTACTTC. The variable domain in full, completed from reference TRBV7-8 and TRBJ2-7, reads GAGVSQSPRYKVAKRGQDVALRCDPISGHVSLFWYQQALGQGPEFLTYFQNEAQLDKSGLPSDRFFAERPEGSVSTLKIQRTQQEDSAVYLCASSPPLYSGSNYEQYFGPGTRLTVT.

CDR3 nucleotide sequence: TGTGCCAGCACCAGGGACCCACCGGATCAGCCCCAGCATTTT. This codes for CASTRDPPDQPQHF. The chain is built from TRBV27 and TRBJ1-5; maybe TRBD1 (5 bases). In germline, CDR1 is MNHEY, CDR2 SMNVEV (reference sequence). With 7 bases removed from V and 5 bases from J, the gap between germline ends came to 15 bases. The CDR3 is 14 amino acids.

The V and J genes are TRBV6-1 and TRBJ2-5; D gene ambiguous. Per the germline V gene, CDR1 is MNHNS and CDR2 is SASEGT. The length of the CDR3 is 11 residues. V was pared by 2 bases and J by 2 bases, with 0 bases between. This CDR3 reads CASSEQETQYF. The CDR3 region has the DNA TGTGCCAGCAGTGAACAAGAGACCCAGTACTTC.

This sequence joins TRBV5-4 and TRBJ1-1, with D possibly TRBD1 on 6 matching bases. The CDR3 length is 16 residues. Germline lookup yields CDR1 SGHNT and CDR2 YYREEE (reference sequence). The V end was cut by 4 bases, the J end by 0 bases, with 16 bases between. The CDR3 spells CASSPARGGMNTEAFF. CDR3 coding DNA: TGTGCCAGCAGCCCCGCCAGGGGAGGGATGAACACTGAAGCTTTCTTT.

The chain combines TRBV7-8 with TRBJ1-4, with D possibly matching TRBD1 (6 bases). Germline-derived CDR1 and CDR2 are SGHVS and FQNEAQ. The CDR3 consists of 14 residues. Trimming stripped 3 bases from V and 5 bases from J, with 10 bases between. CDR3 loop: CASSFRGGNEKLFF. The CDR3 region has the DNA TGTGCCAGCAGCTTCAGGGGTGGAAATGAAAAACTGTTTTTT.

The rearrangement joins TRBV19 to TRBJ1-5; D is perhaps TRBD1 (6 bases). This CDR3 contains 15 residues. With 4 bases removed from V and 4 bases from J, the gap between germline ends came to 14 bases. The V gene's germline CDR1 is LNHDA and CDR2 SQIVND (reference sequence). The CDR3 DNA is TGTGCCAGTAGTAGGGGGGCGGAAGGGAATCAGCCCCAGCATTTT. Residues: CASSRGAEGNQPQHF.

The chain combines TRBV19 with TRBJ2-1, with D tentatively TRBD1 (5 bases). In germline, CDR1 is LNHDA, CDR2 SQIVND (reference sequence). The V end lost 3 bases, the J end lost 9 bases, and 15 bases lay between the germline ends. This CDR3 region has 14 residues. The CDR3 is CASSMIQQDPEQFF. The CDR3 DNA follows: TGTGCCAGTAGTATGATCCAACAGGACCCTGAGCAGTTCTTC.

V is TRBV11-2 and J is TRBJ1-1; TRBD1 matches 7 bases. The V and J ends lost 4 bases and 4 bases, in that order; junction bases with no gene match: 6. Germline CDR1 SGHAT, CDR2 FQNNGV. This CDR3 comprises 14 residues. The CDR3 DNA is TGTGCCAGCAGCTCCTACAGGGGATCCACTGAAGCTTTCTTT. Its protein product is CASSSYRGSTEAFF.

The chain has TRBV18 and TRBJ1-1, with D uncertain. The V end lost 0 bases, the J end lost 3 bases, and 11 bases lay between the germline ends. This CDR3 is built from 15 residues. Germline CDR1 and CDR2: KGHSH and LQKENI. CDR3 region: CASSPPRVMDTEAFF. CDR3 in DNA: TGTGCCAGCTCACCACCTAGGGTTATGGACACTGAAGCTTTCTTT.

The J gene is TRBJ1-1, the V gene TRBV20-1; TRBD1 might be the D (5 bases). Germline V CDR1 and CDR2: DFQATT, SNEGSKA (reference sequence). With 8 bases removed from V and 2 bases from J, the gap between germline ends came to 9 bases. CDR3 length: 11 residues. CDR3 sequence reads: CSPQGNTEAFF. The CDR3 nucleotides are TGCAGTCCTCAGGGTAACACTGAAGCTTTCTTT.

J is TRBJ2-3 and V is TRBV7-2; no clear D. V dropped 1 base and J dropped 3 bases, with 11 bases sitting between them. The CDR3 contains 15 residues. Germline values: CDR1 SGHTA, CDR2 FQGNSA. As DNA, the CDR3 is TGTGCCAGCAGCTTAGTACTTTCCGGGACAGATACGCAGTATTTT. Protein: CASSLVLSGTDTQYF.

The CDR3 reads CASSLDGGHSSGNTIYF. The CDR3 bases are TGTGCCAGCAGTTTAGATGGAGGGCATAGCTCTGGAAACACCATATATTTT. The chain couples TRBV27 to TRBJ1-3; no clear D. CDR3 length: 17 amino acids. From germline, CDR1 is MNHEY and CDR2 SMNVEV (reference sequence). Between the trimmed V and J ends, which lost 2 bases and 0 bases, there was a span of 14 bases.

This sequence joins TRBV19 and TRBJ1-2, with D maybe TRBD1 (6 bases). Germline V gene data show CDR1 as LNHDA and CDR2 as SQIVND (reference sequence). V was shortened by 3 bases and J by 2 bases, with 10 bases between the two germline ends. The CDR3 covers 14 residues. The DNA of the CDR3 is TGTGCCAGTAGTATCGCTGGACAGAACTATGGCTACACCTTC. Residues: CASSIAGQNYGYTF.

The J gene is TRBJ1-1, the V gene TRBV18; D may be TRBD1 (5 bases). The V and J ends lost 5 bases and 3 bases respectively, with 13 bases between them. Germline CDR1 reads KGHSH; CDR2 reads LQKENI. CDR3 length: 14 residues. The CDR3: CASSSGTEYTEAFF. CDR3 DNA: TGTGCCAGCTCATCCGGGACGGAATACACTGAAGCTTTCTTT. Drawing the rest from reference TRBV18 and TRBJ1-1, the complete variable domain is NAGVMQNPRHLVRRRGQEARLRCSPMKGHSHVYWYRQLPEEGLKFMVYLQKENIIDESGMPKERFSAEFPKEGPSILRIQQVVRGDSAAYFCASSSGTEYTEAFFGQGTRLTVV.

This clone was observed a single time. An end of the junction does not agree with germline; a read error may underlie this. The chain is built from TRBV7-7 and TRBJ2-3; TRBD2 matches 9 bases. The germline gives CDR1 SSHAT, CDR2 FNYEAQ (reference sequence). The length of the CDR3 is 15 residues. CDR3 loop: CASSLTSGYTDTQYF. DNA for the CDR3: TGTGCTAGCAGCTTAACTAGCGGGTACACAGATACGCAGTATTTT.

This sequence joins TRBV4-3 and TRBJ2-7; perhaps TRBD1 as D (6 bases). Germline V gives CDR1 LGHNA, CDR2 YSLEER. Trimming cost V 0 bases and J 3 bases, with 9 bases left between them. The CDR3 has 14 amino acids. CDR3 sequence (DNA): TGCGCCAGCAGCCAAGATCTAGGGGGCTACGAGCAGTACTTC. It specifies CASSQDLGGYEQYF.

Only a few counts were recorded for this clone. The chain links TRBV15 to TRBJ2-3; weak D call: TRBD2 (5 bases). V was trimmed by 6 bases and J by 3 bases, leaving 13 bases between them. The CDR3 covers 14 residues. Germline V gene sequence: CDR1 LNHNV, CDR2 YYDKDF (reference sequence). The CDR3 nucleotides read TGTGCCACCAGAGACGGGGTTCGGACAGATACGCAGTATTTT. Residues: CATRDGVRTDTQYF.

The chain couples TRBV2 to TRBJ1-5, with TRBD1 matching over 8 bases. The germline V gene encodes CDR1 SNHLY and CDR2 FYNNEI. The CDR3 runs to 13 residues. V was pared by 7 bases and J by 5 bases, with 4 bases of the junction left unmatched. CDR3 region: CASKGQGHQPQHF. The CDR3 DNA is TGTGCCAGCAAAGGACAGGGTCATCAGCCCCAGCATTTT.

CDR3 in DNA: TGTGCCAGCAGCTTGGACCCTTCGGGTTTCTACGAGCAGTACTTC. This sequence encodes CASSLDPSGFYEQYF. The rearrangement joins TRBV5-4 to TRBJ2-5; D call uncertain. The last part of the DNA fits TRBJ2-7 better; the J call may be wrong. This CDR3 region has 15 residues. From germline, CDR1 is SGHNT and CDR2 YYREEE (reference sequence).

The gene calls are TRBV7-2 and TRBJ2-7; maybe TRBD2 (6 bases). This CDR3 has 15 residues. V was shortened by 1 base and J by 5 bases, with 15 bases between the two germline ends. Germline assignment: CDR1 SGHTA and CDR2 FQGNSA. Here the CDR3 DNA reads TGTGCCAGCAGCTTAGGGGGGGAGATGGCCGACGAGCAGTACTTC. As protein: CASSLGGEMADEQYF.

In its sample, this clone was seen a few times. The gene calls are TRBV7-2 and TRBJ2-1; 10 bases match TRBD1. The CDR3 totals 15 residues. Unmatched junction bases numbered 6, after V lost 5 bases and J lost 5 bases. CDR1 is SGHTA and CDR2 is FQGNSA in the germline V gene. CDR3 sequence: CASSLTGGDHNEQFF. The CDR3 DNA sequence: TGTGCCAGCAGCCTGACAGGGGGCGATCACAATGAGCAGTTCTTC.

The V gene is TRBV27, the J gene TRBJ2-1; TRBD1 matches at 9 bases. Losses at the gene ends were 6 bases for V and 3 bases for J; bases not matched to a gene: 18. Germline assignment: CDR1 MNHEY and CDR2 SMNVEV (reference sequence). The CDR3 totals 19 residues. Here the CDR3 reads CASSLDGTGSWGLYNEQFF. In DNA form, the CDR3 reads TGTGCCAGCAGCCTAGATGGGACAGGGTCTTGGGGGCTCTACAATGAGCAGTTCTTC.

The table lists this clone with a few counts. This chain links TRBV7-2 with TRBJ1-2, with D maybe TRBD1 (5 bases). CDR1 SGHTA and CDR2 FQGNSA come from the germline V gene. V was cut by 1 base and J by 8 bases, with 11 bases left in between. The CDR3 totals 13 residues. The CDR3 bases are TGTGCCAGCAGCTTAGGGGGCAAGGGAGGCTACACCTTC. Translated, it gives CASSLGGKGGYTF.

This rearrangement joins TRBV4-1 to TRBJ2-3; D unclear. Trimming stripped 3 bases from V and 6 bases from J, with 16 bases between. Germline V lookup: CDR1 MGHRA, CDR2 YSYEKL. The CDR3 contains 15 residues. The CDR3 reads CASSHPPPRADTQYF. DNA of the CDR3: TGCGCCAGCAGCCATCCTCCACCCCGAGCGGATACGCAGTATTTT.

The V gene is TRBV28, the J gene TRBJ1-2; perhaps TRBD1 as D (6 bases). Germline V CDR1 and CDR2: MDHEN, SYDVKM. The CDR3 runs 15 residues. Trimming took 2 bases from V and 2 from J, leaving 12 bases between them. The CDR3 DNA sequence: TGTGCCAGCAGTTTACCGGGACAAGTCAACTATGGCTACACCTTC. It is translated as CASSLPGQVNYGYTF.

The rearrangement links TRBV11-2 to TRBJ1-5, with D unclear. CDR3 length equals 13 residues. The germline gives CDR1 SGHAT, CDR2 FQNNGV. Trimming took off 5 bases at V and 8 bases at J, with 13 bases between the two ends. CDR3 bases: TGTGCCAGCAGCGCCCGCCTTGGGGAGCCCCAGCATTTT. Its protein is CASSARLGEPQHF.

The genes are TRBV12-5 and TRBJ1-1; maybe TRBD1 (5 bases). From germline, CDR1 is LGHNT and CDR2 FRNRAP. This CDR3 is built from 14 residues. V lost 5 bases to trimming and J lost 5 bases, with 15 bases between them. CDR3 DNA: TGTGCTAGTGGTACGCAACCACAGGAGACTGAAGCTTTCTTT. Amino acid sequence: CASGTQPQETEAFF.

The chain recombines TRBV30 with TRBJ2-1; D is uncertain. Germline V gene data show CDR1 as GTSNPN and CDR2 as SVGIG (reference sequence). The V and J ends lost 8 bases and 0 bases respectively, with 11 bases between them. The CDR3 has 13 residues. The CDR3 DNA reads TGTGCCGCAATGAAGGGCTCCTACAATGAGCAGTTCTTC. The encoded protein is CAAMKGSYNEQFF. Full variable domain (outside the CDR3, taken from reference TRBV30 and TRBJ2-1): SQTIHQWPATLVQPVGSPLSLECTVEGTSNPNLYWYRQAAGRGLQLLFYSVGIGQISSEVPQNLSASRPQDRQFILSSKKLLLSDSGFYLCAAMKGSYNEQFFGPGTRLTVL.

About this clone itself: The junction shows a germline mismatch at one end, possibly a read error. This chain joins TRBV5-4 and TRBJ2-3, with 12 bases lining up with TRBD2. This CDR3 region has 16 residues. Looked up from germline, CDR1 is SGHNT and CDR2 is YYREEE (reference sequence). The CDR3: CASSPGLAGGPDTQYF. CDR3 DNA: TGTGCCAGCAGCCCCGGGCTAGCGGGGGGGCCAGACACGCAGTATTTT.

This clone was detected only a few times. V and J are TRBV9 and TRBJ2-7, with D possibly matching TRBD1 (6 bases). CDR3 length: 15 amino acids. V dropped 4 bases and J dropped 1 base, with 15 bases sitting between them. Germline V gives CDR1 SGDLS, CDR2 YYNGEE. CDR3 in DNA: TGTGCCAGCAGCCCCCTCGCAACAGGGTCCTACGAGCAGTACTTC. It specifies CASSPLATGSYEQYF.

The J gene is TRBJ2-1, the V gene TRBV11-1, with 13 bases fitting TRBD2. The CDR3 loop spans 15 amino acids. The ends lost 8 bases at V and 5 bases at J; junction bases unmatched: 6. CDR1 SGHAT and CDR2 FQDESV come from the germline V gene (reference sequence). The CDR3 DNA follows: TGTGCCAGCTCCCAGGGACTAGCGGGAAACAATGAGCAGTTCTTC. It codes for CASSQGLAGNNEQFF.